This TCR beta chain stems from a study of Graves' ophthalmopathy and Graves' hyperthyroidism. This clonotype has at least ten counts. What it binds is unknown. Researchers took RNA transcripts and amplified TCR beta CDR3 regions from them. Second-round multiplex PCR came after a first-round RT-PCR that employed HTBI primers. TCRdb re-derived calls from the multiplex PCR reads in MiXCR, one entry per CDR3 protein. This table has hundreds of thousands of distinct CDR3 sequences, about 15% appearing once. Study observations and caveats: Ophthalmopathy versus stable hyperthyroidism: 13-signature model gave 87.88% sensitivity, just under 82% specificity. Appearing in blood as well were most expanded thyroid clonotypes above 0.001 frequency.

Germline CDR1 LNHDA, CDR2 SQIVND (reference sequence). Trimming removed 7 bases at V and 1 base at J, with 8 bases between. The CDR3 covers 13 residues. Input material: blood. The gene calls are TRBV19 and TRBJ1-5, with unresolved D. This sequence was found in a woman in her twenties or thirties with Graves' ophthalmopathy. Here the CDR3 reads CASNRGSNQPQHF. The CDR3 nucleotides are TGTGCCAGTAATCGTGGAAGCAATCAGCCCCAGCATTTT. The full variable domain, rest sourced from reference TRBV19 and TRBJ1-5, is DGGITQSPKYLFRKEGQNVTLSCEQNLNHDAMYWYRQDPGQGLRLIYYSQIVNDFQKGDIAEGYSVSREKKESFPLTVTSAQKNPTAFYLCASNRGSNQPQHFGDGTRLSIL.